These 8 T cell receptor beta chains share one sample of origin, sequenced in a study of T cells after yellow fever vaccination. A single record per CDR3 protein comes from TCRdb applying MiXCR to the 5' RACE reads. The data show over 300,000 distinct CDR3 sequences, around 7% seen once. The material was PBMCs, obtained more than 35 days after the first yellow fever vaccination. These receptors were obtained from a man aged 18 to 35 who received the YFV17D yellow fever vaccine.

The genes are TRBV12-3 or TRBV12-4 and TRBJ1-1, with D possibly being TRBD1 (5 bases). The CDR3 is 12 amino acids. V was trimmed by 3 bases and J by 11 bases, leaving 13 bases between them. The CDR3, as DNA: TGTGCCAGCAGTTTCTATGGGGGGGAGGCTTTCTTT. This gives the protein CASSFYGGEAFF.

The chain combines TRBV10-3 with TRBJ1-2, with a weak D call TRBD1 (5 bases). Germline CDR1 ENHRY, CDR2 SYGVKD. Trimming removed 8 bases from V and 3 bases from J, with 16 bases in between. CDR3 size: 14 residues. CDR3 loop: CAIRGAGLYYGYTF. The DNA of the CDR3 is TGTGCCATCCGAGGGGCAGGACTATACTATGGCTACACCTTC.

V is TRBV6-2 or TRBV6-3 and J is TRBJ2-1; the D is unclear. V was pared by 4 bases and J by 9 bases, with 13 bases between. In germline, CDR1 is MNHEY, CDR2 SVGEGT. There are 13 residues in the CDR3. Here the CDR3 DNA reads TGTGCCAGCAGTTTATCCTATGCCGCTGAGCAGTTCTTC. Amino acids: CASSLSYAAEQFF.

This clonotype was seen a handful of times. V and J are TRBV2 and TRBJ2-2; the D gene could be TRBD1 or TRBD2 (5 bases each). This CDR3 region has 15 residues. Germline CDR1 and CDR2: SNHLY and FYNNEI. Trimming removed 4 bases at V and 7 bases at J, with 16 bases between. The CDR3 loop reads CASSAERGGIGELFF. The CDR3 nucleotides are TGTGCCAGCAGTGCTGAGAGGGGTGGAATCGGGGAGCTGTTTTTT.

This clonotype has a handful of counts. The gene calls are TRBV15 and TRBJ2-5; TRBD1 agrees at 7 bases. The germline gives CDR1 LNHNV, CDR2 YYDKDF (reference sequence). The CDR3 consists of 19 residues. V lost 2 bases and J lost 6; bases outside the gene matches: 21. The CDR3 sequence is CATSRTTLVVWDSPKTQYF. The CDR3, as DNA: TGTGCCACCAGCAGAACCACGCTGGTTGTATGGGACAGCCCCAAGACCCAGTACTTC.

The chain carries TRBV25-1 and TRBJ2-2, with D perhaps TRBD1 or TRBD2 (5 bases each). The CDR3 covers 15 residues. Trimming took 3 bases from V and 5 from J, leaving 13 bases between them. Germline CDR1 reads MGHDK; CDR2 reads SYGVNS. CDR3 protein: CASSEQQGATGELFF. The CDR3 DNA reads as TGTGCCAGCAGTGAGCAGCAGGGAGCTACCGGGGAGCTGTTTTTT.

This clonotype was counted a few times. This chain uses TRBV5-1 with TRBJ1-2, with D possibly matching TRBD1 (5 bases). V dropped 3 bases and J dropped 3 bases, with 18 bases sitting between them. Germline lookup yields CDR1 SGHRS and CDR2 YFSETQ. The CDR3 contains 16 residues. The CDR3 here is CASSSRTSPGDYGYTF. The CDR3 coding sequence is TGCGCCAGCAGCTCTCGGACATCTCCGGGGGACTATGGCTACACCTTC.

V and J are TRBV4-1 and TRBJ1-2; possible D gene TRBD1, 6 bases. The germline V gene has CDR1 MGHRA and CDR2 YSYEKL. The CDR3 loop spans 13 amino acids. V was shortened by 6 bases and J by 3 bases, with 11 bases between the two germline ends. In nucleotides, the CDR3 is TGCGCCAGCAGGAAAGGGGGGGACTATGGCTACACCTTC. Amino acid sequence: CASRKGGDYGYTF.